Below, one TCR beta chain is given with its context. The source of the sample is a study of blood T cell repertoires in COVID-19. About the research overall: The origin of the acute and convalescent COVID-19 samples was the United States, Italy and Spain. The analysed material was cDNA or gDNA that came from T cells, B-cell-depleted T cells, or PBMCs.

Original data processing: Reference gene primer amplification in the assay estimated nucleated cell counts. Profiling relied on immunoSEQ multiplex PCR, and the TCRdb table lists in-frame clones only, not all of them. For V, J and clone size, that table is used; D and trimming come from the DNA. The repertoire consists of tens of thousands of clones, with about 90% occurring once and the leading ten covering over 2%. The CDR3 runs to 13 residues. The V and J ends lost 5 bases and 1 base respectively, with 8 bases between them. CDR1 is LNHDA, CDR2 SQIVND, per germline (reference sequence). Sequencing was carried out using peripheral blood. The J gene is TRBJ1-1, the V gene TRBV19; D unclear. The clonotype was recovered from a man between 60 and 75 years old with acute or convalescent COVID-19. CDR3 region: CASSPRGNTEAFF. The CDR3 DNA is TGTGCCAGTAGTCCGCGAGGGAACACTGAAGCTTTCTTT.